This note documents a single TCR beta chain sequence. Germline lookup yields CDR1 DFQATT and CDR2 SNEGSKA (reference sequence). The CDR3 is made up of 14 amino acids. TCRdb itself ran the 5' RACE reads through MiXCR, one entry per CDR3 protein. The sample holds approximately 8,800 distinct CDR3 sequences, 52% seen once. Specimen: memory CD4+ T cells sorted from a lymph node. The subset denotes: memory CD4+ T cells, CD4+CD45RO+CD25-. The receptor was isolated from a female donor with breast cancer. This rearrangement joins TRBV20-1 to TRBJ1-2, with D perhaps matching TRBD1 (5 bases). DNA for the CDR3: TGCAGACCGGACGGGGCCCTAATTAACTATGGCTACACCTTC. Translating it yields CRPDGALINYGYTF.